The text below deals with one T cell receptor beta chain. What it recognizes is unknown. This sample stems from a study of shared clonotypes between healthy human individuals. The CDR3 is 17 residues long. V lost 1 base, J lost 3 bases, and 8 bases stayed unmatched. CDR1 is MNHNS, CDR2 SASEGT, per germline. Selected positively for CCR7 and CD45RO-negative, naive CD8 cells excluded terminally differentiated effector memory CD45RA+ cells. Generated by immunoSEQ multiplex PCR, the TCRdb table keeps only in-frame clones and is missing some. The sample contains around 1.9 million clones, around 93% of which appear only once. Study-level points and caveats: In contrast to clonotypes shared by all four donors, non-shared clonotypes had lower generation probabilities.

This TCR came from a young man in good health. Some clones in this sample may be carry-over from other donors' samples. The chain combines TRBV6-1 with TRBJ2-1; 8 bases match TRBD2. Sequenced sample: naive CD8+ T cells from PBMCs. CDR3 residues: CASSEDPLAGYYNEQFF. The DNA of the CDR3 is TGTGCCAGCAGTGAAGACCCCCTAGCGGGTTACTACAATGAGCAGTTCTTC.